A selection of T cell receptor beta chains follows, all from one sample in a study of response to subunit inactivated influenza vaccine. TCRdb re-called the RT-PCR reads through MiXCR, storing one row per CDR3 protein. Counted here are fewer than 700,000 distinct CDR3 sequences, under 15% occurring once; the ten biggest clones make up about 12%. Specimen: PBMCs from blood, collected roughly 48 days after vaccination. The receptors here all came from a man in his fifties or sixties who received an inactivated influenza vaccine. CDR3s include the opening cysteine and the closing phenylalanine or tryptophan.

cdr3_length	v_call	j_call	cdr3_aa
22	TRBV10-1	TRBJ2-5	CASSESETGGFYTILYQETQYF
15	TRBV12-3/TRBV12-4	TRBJ2-7	CASRTSGTGGHEQYF
15	TRBV6-1	TRBJ2-1	CASSSGQGRHNEQFF
12	TRBV19	TRBJ1-1	CASTEGNTEAFF
17	TRBV7-9	TRBJ2-5	CASSAGTSGGADETQYF
13	TRBV7-9	TRBJ1-6	CASSFNPESALHF
15	TRBV20-1	TRBJ1-6	CSARFVTGLNSPLHF
17	TRBV6-5	TRBJ2-2	CASSYGTGVGYTGELFF
16	TRBV27	TRBJ2-3	CASSLLGLAETDTQYF
14	TRBV5-1	TRBJ2-7	CASSLRQADYEQYF
17	TRBV5-6	TRBJ2-5	CASSFSGWNIDQETQYF
17	TRBV29-1	TRBJ2-7	CSVAGGTGSLNTYEQYF
14	TRBV10-2	TRBJ2-2	CASSDASGPGELFF
14	TRBV5-1	TRBJ1-4	CASSPSRTDEKLFF
15	TRBV28	TRBJ2-2	CASSPMFGVHGELFF
12	TRBV7-9	TRBJ2-1	CASSNQDPEQFF
18	TRBV5-1	TRBJ2-3	CASSLWGPGSGGTDTQYF
16	TRBV7-8	TRBJ2-1	CASSLGTAGSYNEQFF
14	TRBV4-1	TRBJ2-1	CASSGQINYNEQFF
15	TRBV4-3	TRBJ1-4	CASSQDRQTNEKLFF
15	TRBV7-8	TRBJ1-4	CASSSRQAINEKLFF
10	TRBV20-1	TRBJ2-3	CSAPEHTQYF
13	TRBV6-6	TRBJ2-3	CASSPGSPDTQYF
13	TRBV7-9	TRBJ2-7	CASSLAGNHEQYF
12	TRBV25-1	TRBJ2-3	CASSLQSDTQYF
13	TRBV5-1	TRBJ1-2	CASSDDSSYGYTF
15	TRBV12-3/TRBV12-4	TRBJ2-2	CASSLVTWNTGELFF
13	TRBV5-6	TRBJ2-5	CASSLDLVETQYF
15	TRBV5-1	TRBJ2-1	CASSLDGRANNEQFF
20	TRBV4-1	TRBJ2-1	CASSPLGLAGSSSSYNEQFF
15	TRBV7-2	TRBJ2-5	CASSLAPTRWETQYF
19	TRBV7-2	TRBJ2-1	CASSLASGGTRSSYNEQFF
15	TRBV20-1	TRBJ1-5	CSARQASHSNQPQHF
12	TRBV12-3/TRBV12-4	TRBJ2-7	CASSLHSYEQYF
15	TRBV6-1	TRBJ2-5	CASRSSGGTQETQYF
15	TRBV28	TRBJ2-1	CASRTAGERSNEQFF
15	TRBV4-3	TRBJ2-1	CASSHQRGPLNEQFF
17	TRBV4-1	TRBJ2-6	CASSYGDRATGANVLTF
14	TRBV4-3	TRBJ1-1	CASSQEVSRTEAFF
14	TRBV20-1	TRBJ1-2	CSAQLAERNYGYTF
16	TRBV6-2/TRBV6-3	TRBJ2-7	CASRGTSGRALYEQYF
17	TRBV7-8	TRBJ2-3	CASSLVVKARSTDTQYF
16	TRBV6-2/TRBV6-3	TRBJ2-5	CASSYRDTWYQETQYF
16	TRBV7-2	TRBJ2-4	CASSGQRGGPVNIQYF
14	TRBV11-1	TRBJ1-6	CASSPHATGSPLHF
17	TRBV7-3	TRBJ2-3	CASSLGRSNVRTDTQYF
15	TRBV4-1	TRBJ2-7	CASSPGTSRAYEQYF
13	TRBV6-5	TRBJ1-3	CASSSDVGNTIYF